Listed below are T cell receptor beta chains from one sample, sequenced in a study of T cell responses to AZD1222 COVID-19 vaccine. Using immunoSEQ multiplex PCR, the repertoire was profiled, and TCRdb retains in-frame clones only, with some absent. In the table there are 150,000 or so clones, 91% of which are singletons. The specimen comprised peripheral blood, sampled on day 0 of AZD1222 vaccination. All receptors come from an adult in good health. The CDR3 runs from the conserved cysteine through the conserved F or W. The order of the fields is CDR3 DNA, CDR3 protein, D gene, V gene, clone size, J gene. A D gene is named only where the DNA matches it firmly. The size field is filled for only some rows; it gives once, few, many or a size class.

cdr3_nt: TGTGCCAGCAGCTCTTTCCGTAATGAGCAGTTCTTC
cdr3_aa: CASSSFRNEQFF
d_call: NA
v_call: TRBV11-3
clone_size: NA
j_call: TRBJ2-1

cdr3_nt: TGCAGTGCTAGCGGCACAGATACGCAGTATTTT
cdr3_aa: CSASGTDTQYF
d_call: NA
v_call: TRBV20-1
clone_size: NA
j_call: TRBJ2-3

cdr3_nt: TGTGCCAGCAGCTTTTGGGGAAGTCGGGCTTTCTTT
cdr3_aa: CASSFWGSRAFF
d_call: NA
v_call: TRBV11-2
clone_size: NA
j_call: TRBJ1-1

cdr3_nt: TGTGCCAGCAGCCCCGGAATGGGAGCGGGGGGAAACACCGGGGAGCTGTTTTTT
cdr3_aa: CASSPGMGAGGNTGELFF
d_call: TRBD2
v_call: TRBV11-3
clone_size: NA
j_call: TRBJ2-2

cdr3_nt: TGCGCCAGCAGCCCTCTCTTTGGGGGGGACTATGGCTACACCTTC
cdr3_aa: CASSPLFGGDYGYTF
d_call: NA
v_call: TRBV4-1
clone_size: once
j_call: TRBJ1-2

cdr3_nt: TGTGCCTACGACGGGGAAAGCACTGAAGCTTTCTTT
cdr3_aa: CAYDGESTEAFF
d_call: NA
v_call: TRBV30
clone_size: once
j_call: TRBJ1-1

cdr3_nt: TGTGCCGGTGAACCAGGGATTGATCAGCCCCAGCATTTT
cdr3_aa: CAGEPGIDQPQHF
d_call: NA
v_call: TRBV6-7
clone_size: NA
j_call: TRBJ1-5

cdr3_nt: TGTGCCAGCAGCCCCCGCCCCAGAGTGGGGACGAGAAGCCCCTACAATGAGCAGTTCTTC
cdr3_aa: CASSPRPRVGTRSPYNEQFF
d_call: NA
v_call: TRBV9
clone_size: NA
j_call: TRBJ2-1

cdr3_nt: TGTGCCAGCAGCTCGGGACAGAGGGGTCTAAACACCATATATTTT
cdr3_aa: CASSSGQRGLNTIYF
d_call: TRBD1
v_call: TRBV7-6
clone_size: NA
j_call: TRBJ1-3

cdr3_nt: TGTGCCACCAGTGATTTTTCGGCGGGAGGACACCAAACGCAGTATTTT
cdr3_aa: CATSDFSAGGHQTQYF
d_call: TRBD2
v_call: TRBV24-1
clone_size: NA
j_call: TRBJ2-3

cdr3_nt: TGTGCCAGCAGTGCGCCATTGTGGGGAAGCACAGATACGCAGTATTTT
cdr3_aa: CASSAPLWGSTDTQYF
d_call: NA
v_call: TRBV28
clone_size: NA
j_call: TRBJ2-3

cdr3_nt: TGTGCCAGCAGCCGATTAGGGGACAAGACTAATGAAAAACTGTTTTTT
cdr3_aa: CASSRLGDKTNEKLFF
d_call: NA
v_call: TRBV7-8
clone_size: NA
j_call: TRBJ1-4

cdr3_nt: TGTGCCAGCAGCCAAGCGTTGGCAGGGTTCAATCAGCCCCAGCATTTT
cdr3_aa: CASSQALAGFNQPQHF
d_call: NA
v_call: TRBV3-1/TRBV3-2
clone_size: NA
j_call: TRBJ1-5

cdr3_nt: TGCGCCAGCAGTGACCAGAGCTCCTATGGCTACACCTTC
cdr3_aa: CASSDQSSYGYTF
d_call: NA
v_call: TRBV10-2
clone_size: NA
j_call: TRBJ1-2

cdr3_nt: TGTGCCAGCAGTTTTATGCCTCCCCCTGGGGAGCAGTTCTTC
cdr3_aa: CASSFMPPPGEQFF
d_call: NA
v_call: TRBV28
clone_size: NA
j_call: TRBJ2-1

cdr3_nt: TGTGCCAGTAGTCGCCGAGCTAGCTCCTACAATGAGCAGTTCTTC
cdr3_aa: CASSRRASSYNEQFF
d_call: NA
v_call: TRBV19
clone_size: NA
j_call: TRBJ2-1

cdr3_nt: TGTGCCAGCAGCGATGTGGAGACCCAGTACTTC
cdr3_aa: CASSDVETQYF
d_call: NA
v_call: TRBV12-3/TRBV12-4
clone_size: NA
j_call: TRBJ2-5

cdr3_nt: TGTGCCAGCAGTCCGACAGGGGCTAACTCACCCCTCCACTTT
cdr3_aa: CASSPTGANSPLHF
d_call: TRBD1
v_call: TRBV6-6
clone_size: NA
j_call: TRBJ1-6

cdr3_nt: TGTGCCAGCGGCACAGGGGGTCTCTACGAGCAGTACTTC
cdr3_aa: CASGTGGLYEQYF
d_call: TRBD1
v_call: TRBV6-5
clone_size: NA
j_call: TRBJ2-7

cdr3_nt: TGTGCCAGCTCCCGACGGGAGGGCAAGAAAGATGGCTACACCTTC
cdr3_aa: CASSRREGKKDGYTF
d_call: NA
v_call: TRBV18
clone_size: NA
j_call: TRBJ1-2

cdr3_nt: TGTGCCAGCAGATTTTACAGGGGGACTGAAGCTTTCTTT
cdr3_aa: CASRFYRGTEAFF
d_call: TRBD1
v_call: TRBV6-5
clone_size: NA
j_call: TRBJ1-1

cdr3_nt: TGTGCCAGCAGCATTACAGGGGTAACCGGGGAGCTGTTTTTT
cdr3_aa: CASSITGVTGELFF
d_call: TRBD1
v_call: TRBV9
clone_size: NA
j_call: TRBJ2-2

cdr3_nt: TGTGCCAGCAGTTTCGTAGTCACTGAAGCTTTCTTT
cdr3_aa: CASSFVVTEAFF
d_call: NA
v_call: TRBV12-3/TRBV12-4
clone_size: NA
j_call: TRBJ1-1

cdr3_nt: TGTGCCAGCAGTTTCCCAGCGGGAGGAGGTGAGCAGTTCTTC
cdr3_aa: CASSFPAGGGEQFF
d_call: TRBD2
v_call: TRBV27
clone_size: NA
j_call: TRBJ2-1

cdr3_nt: TGTGCCAGCACACCGGGACAGGGTTACGAGCAGTACTTC
cdr3_aa: CASTPGQGYEQYF
d_call: TRBD1
v_call: TRBV6-5
clone_size: NA
j_call: TRBJ2-7

cdr3_nt: TGTGCCAGTAGTATCGGCACCTCTGGAAACACCATATATTTT
cdr3_aa: CASSIGTSGNTIYF
d_call: NA
v_call: TRBV19
clone_size: NA
j_call: TRBJ1-3

cdr3_nt: TGTGCCAGCAGCTTTTTCCGGGGGGCGTTCTACGAGCAGTACTTC
cdr3_aa: CASSFFRGAFYEQYF
d_call: NA
v_call: TRBV7-2
clone_size: NA
j_call: TRBJ2-7

cdr3_nt: TGTGCCAGTAGCTCCCGGGGCAGGGGAGGCGATAATTCACCCCTCCACTTT
cdr3_aa: CASSSRGRGGDNSPLHF
d_call: NA
v_call: TRBV19
clone_size: NA
j_call: TRBJ1-6

cdr3_nt: TGTGCCAGCAGTTACTCGACTAGCGGGGGCCACGAGCAGTACTTC
cdr3_aa: CASSYSTSGGHEQYF
d_call: TRBD2
v_call: TRBV6-5
clone_size: NA
j_call: TRBJ2-7

cdr3_nt: TGTGCCAGTAGTGCCCAATGGGAGACTGAAGCTTTCTTT
cdr3_aa: CASSAQWETEAFF
d_call: NA
v_call: TRBV19
clone_size: NA
j_call: TRBJ1-1

cdr3_nt: TGTGCCAGCAGCTCCCCGCAGGGGGTTAGCACAGATACGCAGTATTTT
cdr3_aa: CASSSPQGVSTDTQYF
d_call: TRBD1
v_call: TRBV7-9
clone_size: NA
j_call: TRBJ2-3

cdr3_nt: TGTGCCAGCAGCAAGGGGGCAGGGGGAAGGGGCGAGGGACCAGAAGCTTTCTTT
cdr3_aa: CASSKGAGGRGEGPEAFF
d_call: TRBD1
v_call: TRBV5-4
clone_size: NA
j_call: TRBJ1-1

cdr3_nt: TGTGCCAGCAGCGCCCAGGGGTTCCTCTCCTACGAGCAGTACTTC
cdr3_aa: CASSAQGFLSYEQYF
d_call: NA
v_call: TRBV5-6
clone_size: NA
j_call: TRBJ2-7

cdr3_nt: TGTGCCAGCAGCTCCCTCTGGAACAGCGAAGCTTTCTTT
cdr3_aa: CASSSLWNSEAFF
d_call: NA
v_call: TRBV11-3
clone_size: NA
j_call: TRBJ1-1

cdr3_nt: TGTGCCAGTAGTAGGGGTTATGGAGAGACCCAGTACTTC
cdr3_aa: CASSRGYGETQYF
d_call: NA
v_call: TRBV19
clone_size: NA
j_call: TRBJ2-5

cdr3_nt: TGTGCCAGCAGCCCCACCGGGACAGGGCTAAACAATGAGCAGTTCTTC
cdr3_aa: CASSPTGTGLNNEQFF
d_call: TRBD1
v_call: TRBV13
clone_size: NA
j_call: TRBJ2-1

cdr3_nt: TGCGCCAGCAGCTTGGAAGGAAATTCACCCCTCCACTTT
cdr3_aa: CASSLEGNSPLHF
d_call: NA
v_call: TRBV5-1
clone_size: NA
j_call: TRBJ1-6

cdr3_nt: TGTGCCAGCAGTTCCCCCGGGACACTGTACGAGCAGTACTTC
cdr3_aa: CASSSPGTLYEQYF
d_call: NA
v_call: TRBV28
clone_size: few
j_call: TRBJ2-7